The source of this T cell receptor (beta chain) is a study of T cell repertoires in cytomegalovirus infection. Study-level background: Both a matching HLA type and CMV infection were indicated by public TCR beta signatures.

Comments on this clonotype: The target antigen is unknown.

MiXCR was run by TCRdb on the reads, yielding one entry per CDR3 protein. The table shows 800,000 to 950,000 distinct CDR3 sequences, with approximately 32% occurring only once. Trimming removed 6 bases from V and 0 bases from J, with 11 bases in between. Germline CDR1 and CDR2: SEHNR and FQNEAQ (reference sequence). This CDR3 region has 14 residues. The gene calls are TRBV7-9 and TRBJ2-5; possible D gene TRBD1, 5 bases. Sample: cultured CD8+ T cells from PBMCs, taken from culture after CMV antigen stimulation. The source is a human donor in good health (CMV status not recorded). Some clones in this sample may be carry-over from other donors' samples. This CDR3 is CASRDRQHQETQYF. CDR3 bases: TGTGCCAGCAGGGATAGACAGCACCAAGAGACCCAGTACTTC.